The rows below give T cell receptor beta chains drawn from one sample of a study of T cell responses to AZD1222 COVID-19 vaccine. TCRdb's table, derived via immunoSEQ multiplex PCR, lists solely in-frame clones and lacks some. The sample has around 150,000 clones, 75% to 95% seen once. Source: peripheral blood, taken 28 days after the second AZD1222 dose. All receptors come from an adult who received the AZD1222 COVID-19 vaccine. Each CDR3 is given with its conserved first and last residue. A D gene is named only where the DNA matches it firmly.

j_gene,len,d_gene,v_gene,CDR3aa
TRBJ1-6,11,NA,TRBV6-2/TRBV6-3,CASSYGPNLHF
TRBJ1-1,13,TRBD1,TRBV5-4,CASRPSGTAEAFF
TRBJ1-2,13,NA,TRBV14,CASSSIQTSGYTF
TRBJ1-2,16,TRBD1,TRBV4-1,CASSQERTGSTYGYTF
TRBJ1-1,12,NA,TRBV12-3/TRBV12-4,CASSPAYTEAFF
TRBJ2-7,14,NA,TRBV28,CASSAVKAGDEQYF
TRBJ2-7,14,TRBD1,TRBV7-2,CASSLGTGRYEQYF
TRBJ2-1,15,TRBD1,TRBV3-1/TRBV3-2,CASSPPGQGNNEQFF
TRBJ2-7,14,TRBD1,TRBV5-1,CASSLATGDYEQYF
TRBJ2-2,13,NA,TRBV2,CASHTGNTGELFF
TRBJ2-5,14,NA,TRBV30,CAWSGVPTGETQYF
TRBJ1-6,15,NA,TRBV6-5,CASRIQGGDNSPLHF
TRBJ2-7,16,TRBD2,TRBV5-1,CASSLAGSSGTYEQYF
TRBJ2-5,15,TRBD1,TRBV19,CASQTGLPGGETQYF
TRBJ2-7,13,NA,TRBV12-3/TRBV12-4,CASSLGHSYEQYF
TRBJ2-1,13,NA,TRBV30,CAWSVSGGSRCVF